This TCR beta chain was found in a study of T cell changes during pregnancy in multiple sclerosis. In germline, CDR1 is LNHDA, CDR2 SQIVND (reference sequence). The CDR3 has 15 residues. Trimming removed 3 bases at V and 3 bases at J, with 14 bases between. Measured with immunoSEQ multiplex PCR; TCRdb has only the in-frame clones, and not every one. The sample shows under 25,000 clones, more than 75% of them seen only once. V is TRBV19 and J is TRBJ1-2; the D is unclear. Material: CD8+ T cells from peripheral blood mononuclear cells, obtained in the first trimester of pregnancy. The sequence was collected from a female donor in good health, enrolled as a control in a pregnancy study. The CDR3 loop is CASSMWRDLDYGYTF. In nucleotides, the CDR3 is TGTGCCAGTAGTATGTGGCGGGATTTGGACTATGGCTACACCTTC.